These 25 T cell receptor beta chains were all obtained from the same sample, sequenced in a study of blood T cell repertoires in COVID-19. Profiling relied on immunoSEQ multiplex PCR, and the TCRdb table lists in-frame clones only, not all of them. The sample has 340,000 or so clones, approximately 83% seen once. Material for sequencing was PBMCs or T cells enriched from blood (not recorded which). These TCRs come from a woman aged 40 to 50 with acute COVID-19.

This clone was seen a single time. The gene calls are TRBV7-2 and TRBJ1-3; 7 nucleotides align to TRBD1. This CDR3 has 14 residues. With V trimmed by 0 bases and J by 4 bases, 0 bases remained unmatched. Germline V lookup: CDR1 SGHTA, CDR2 FQGNSA. The CDR3 DNA sequence: TGTGCCAGCAGCTTAGCGGACAGGGGAAACACCATATATTTT. It translates to CASSLADRGNTIYF.

The rearrangement uses TRBV19 and TRBJ1-5; a weak D match, TRBD1 (6 bases). There are 15 residues in the CDR3. Trimming shortened V by 9 bases and J by 0 bases, and 15 bases separated the two germline ends. Germline V gene data show CDR1 as LNHDA and CDR2 as SQIVND (reference sequence). The CDR3 DNA sequence: TGTGCCAGCAGACTACAGGGTTATAGCAATCAGCCCCAGCATTTT. Protein product: CASRLQGYSNQPQHF.

V and J are TRBV19 and TRBJ2-7, with a possible D match to TRBD1 (6 bases). Between the trimmed V and J ends, which lost 6 bases and 5 bases, there was a span of 17 bases. CDR3 size: 14 residues. From germline, CDR1 is LNHDA and CDR2 SQIVND (reference sequence). The CDR3 DNA follows: TGTGCCAGTAGCTATTACAGGGTTGAAGACGAGCAGTACTTC. Its protein is CASSYYRVEDEQYF.

J is TRBJ2-5 and V is TRBV7-9; TRBD2 might be the D (6 bases). Deletions cut 0 bases from V and 2 bases from J, with 7 bases between. Germline V gene sequence: CDR1 SEHNR, CDR2 FQNEAQ (reference sequence). The CDR3 length is 14 residues. Written as DNA, the CDR3 is TGTGCCAGCAGCTTAGCGGGAGGACAAGAGACCCAGTACTTC. It yields the protein CASSLAGGQETQYF.

About this clone itself: The sample carries other DNA sequences with the same CDR3. The rearrangement uses TRBV27 and TRBJ1-1, with D unclear. The CDR3 has 14 amino acids. Germline CDR1 is MNHEY and CDR2 is SMNVEV (reference sequence). The V end lost 2 bases, the J end lost 0 bases, and 7 bases lay between the germline ends. The CDR3 sequence is CASSLRGMNTEAFF. CDR3 DNA: TGTGCCAGCAGTTTACGGGGTATGAACACTGAAGCTTTCTTT.

The table lists this clone with a count of one. The rearrangement uses TRBV5-1 and TRBJ1-3, with D possibly matching TRBD1 (5 bases). There are 15 residues in the CDR3. In germline, CDR1 is SGHRS, CDR2 YFSETQ. The germline V and J ends were trimmed by 7 bases and 2 bases, with 16 bases remaining between them. The CDR3 reads CASAHRGAAGNTIYF. CDR3 nucleotides: TGCGCCAGCGCCCACCGTGGGGCGGCTGGAAACACCATATATTTT. Combining the CDR3 with reference TRBV5-1 and TRBJ1-3 gives the whole variable domain KAGVTQTPRYLIKTRGQQVTLSCSPISGHRSVSWYQQTPGQGLQFLFEYFSETQRNKGNFPGRFSGRQFSNSRSEMNVSTLELGDSALYLCASAHRGAAGNTIYFGEGSWLTVV.

The gene calls are TRBV7-9 and TRBJ2-4; no definite D call. This CDR3 spans 14 amino acids. Germline CDR1 and CDR2: SEHNR and FQNEAQ (reference sequence). Trimming pared 5 bases from V and 9 bases from J, leaving 17 bases between. Here the CDR3 reads CASSPLGSTGIQYF. The CDR3 nucleotides read TGTGCCAGCAGCCCCCTAGGCTCGACGGGCATTCAGTACTTC.

The CDR3 DNA is TGTGCCAGCAGTCACGACAGTACCTACGAGCAGTACTTC. Translating it yields CASSHDSTYEQYF. This chain connects TRBV12-3 or TRBV12-4 to TRBJ2-7; D might be TRBD1 (5 bases). This CDR3 region has 13 residues. Trimming removed 5 bases at V and 2 bases at J, with 10 bases between.

The chain is built from TRBV11-2 and TRBJ1-2; 7 bases agree with TRBD1. V dropped 5 bases and J dropped 4; count of bases not matched to a gene: 13. This CDR3 comprises 16 residues. In germline, CDR1 is SGHAT, CDR2 FQNNGV. DNA of the CDR3: TGTGCCAGCAGCCCAGGTCACAGGGGAGATGGCTATGGCTACACCTTC. This codes for CASSPGHRGDGYGYTF.

V usage is TRBV19 and J usage is TRBJ1-1; 10 bases are shared with TRBD1. In germline, CDR1 is LNHDA, CDR2 SQIVND (reference sequence). The CDR3 covers 14 residues. With 2 bases clipped from V and 7 bases from J, the junction kept 4 bases outside the gene matches. CDR3 loop: CASSIRQGAGEAFF. In DNA form, the CDR3 reads TGTGCCAGTAGTATACGACAGGGGGCCGGTGAAGCTTTCTTT.

DNA of the CDR3: TGTGCCAGCTCACCAAAGGAGACTAGAATGTTCTACGAGCAGTACTTC. Translating gives CASSPKETRMFYEQYF. The chain links TRBV18 to TRBJ2-7; tentative D call: TRBD2 (6 bases). Germline assignment: CDR1 KGHSH and CDR2 LQKENI. Between the trimmed V and J ends, which lost 2 bases and 3 bases, there was a span of 17 bases. The CDR3 spans 16 residues. Supplemented by reference TRBV18 and TRBJ2-7, the full variable domain reads NAGVMQNPRHLVRRRGQEARLRCSPMKGHSHVYWYRQLPEEGLKFMVYLQKENIIDESGMPKERFSAEFPKEGPSILRIQQVVRGDSAAYFCASSPKETRMFYEQYFGPGTRLTVT.

The chain is built from TRBV4-2 and TRBJ2-3; 8 positions match TRBD2. CDR3 length: 18 residues. Germline V gene data show CDR1 as LGHNA and CDR2 as YNFKEQ. With V trimmed by 0 bases and J by 4 bases, 12 bases remained unmatched. CDR3 nucleotides: TGTGCCAGCAGCCAAGATCCCCTAGGCGCGGGGGGTCCAGATACGCAGTATTTT. Protein product: CASSQDPLGAGGPDTQYF.

This rearrangement joins TRBV11-3 to TRBJ2-1; possibly TRBD2 for D (6 bases). The V end lost 3 bases, the J end lost 0 bases, and 15 bases lay between the germline ends. The CDR3 has 17 amino acids. Germline V gene data show CDR1 as SGHNT and CDR2 as YENEEA. The CDR3 bases are TGTGCCAGCAGCTTGGCAACTAGCTCCAGCTCCTACAATGAGCAGTTCTTC. This translates into CASSLATSSSSYNEQFF.

Only a few counts were recorded for this clone. J is TRBJ2-7 and V is TRBV25-1; D might be TRBD1 (6 bases). The germline gives CDR1 MGHDK, CDR2 SYGVNS. The V and J ends lost 2 bases and 2 bases respectively, with 7 bases between them. This CDR3 has 13 amino acids. The CDR3 loop reads CASSEQGPYEQYF. CDR3 sequence (DNA): TGTGCCAGCAGTGAACAGGGGCCCTACGAGCAGTACTTC.

This clone was found a few times. The chain is built from TRBV5-4 and TRBJ1-2; 7 bases map to TRBD1. The CDR3 sequence is 13 residues long. After removal of 4 bases from V and 2 bases from J, the junction contained 2 bases not matched to a gene. Germline loops: CDR1 SGHNT, CDR2 YYREEE (reference sequence). CDR3 bases: TGTGCCAGCAGCCGGACAGGCAACTATGGCTACACCTTC. Residues: CASSRTGNYGYTF. Full variable domain (remainder filled in from reference TRBV5-4 and TRBJ1-2): ETGVTQSPTHLIKTRGQQVTLRCSSQSGHNTVSWYQQALGQGPQFIFQYYREEENGRGNFPPRFSGLQFPNYSSELNVNALELDDSALYLCASSRTGNYGYTFGSGTRLTVV.

The chain couples TRBV20-1 to TRBJ2-3; 9 nucleotides align to TRBD2. Unmatched junction bases numbered 10, after V lost 3 bases and J lost 0 bases. The CDR3 is 17 residues long. Germline CDR1 and CDR2: DFQATT and SNEGSKA (reference sequence). CDR3 sequence reads: CSASAPAGGSSTDTQYF. The CDR3 DNA reads TGCAGTGCTAGTGCGCCAGCGGGGGGCTCTAGCACAGATACGCAGTATTTT.

The rearrangement joins TRBV10-3 to TRBJ1-3, with unresolved D. Germline-derived CDR1 and CDR2 are ENHRY and SYGVKD. The CDR3 has 15 amino acids. V dropped 3 bases and J dropped 1 base, with 10 bases sitting between them. The CDR3 region has the DNA TGTGCCATCAGTGACAACGTAGCTTCTGGAAACACCATATATTTT. As protein: CAISDNVASGNTIYF.

V and J are TRBV29-1 and TRBJ2-1, with 9 bases matching TRBD2. The junction had 7 bases not matched to a gene; V was cut back by 4 bases and J by 0 bases. Germline lookup yields CDR1 SQVTM and CDR2 ANQGSEA. This CDR3 comprises 16 residues. Here the CDR3 DNA reads TGCAGCGTTGTGGCTAGCGGGATTAGCTCCTACAATGAGCAGTTCTTC. This translates into CSVVASGISSYNEQFF.

The rearrangement links TRBV3-1 (or the pseudogene TRBV3-2) to TRBJ1-2; 10 positions match TRBD1. V shed 1 base, J shed 4 bases, and the junction held 6 bases outside the gene matches. Germline values: CDR1 LGHDT, CDR2 YNNKEL (reference sequence). The CDR3 contains 16 residues. CDR3 protein: CASSQVTGQGSYGYTF. DNA of the CDR3: TGTGCCAGCAGCCAAGTTACGGGACAGGGGAGCTATGGCTACACCTTC.

This chain joins TRBV24-1 and TRBJ2-6, with 10 nucleotides matching TRBD1. The CDR3 is 19 residues long. J gave up 4 bases and V 2 bases, and 10 bases lay outside the gene matches. CDR1 is KGHDR and CDR2 is SFDVKD in the germline V gene. This CDR3 reads CATSDSLTGGASGANVLTF. The CDR3 DNA is TGTGCCACCAGTGATTCCCTGACAGGGGGCGCTTCCGGGGCCAACGTCCTGACTTTC.

This clone has just one count. The rearrangement links TRBV6-5 to TRBJ1-2; unclear D gene. Germline assignment: CDR1 MNHEY and CDR2 SVGAGI. The V end lost 4 bases, the J end lost 4 bases, and 19 bases lay between the germline ends. The CDR3 has 16 amino acids. CDR3 sequence (DNA): TGTGCCAGCAGTTGGGCGGGAGGAAAAGCGGTCTATGGCTACACCTTC. Amino acid sequence: CASSWAGGKAVYGYTF.

This chain links TRBV18 with TRBJ1-2; TRBD1 is a possible D gene (5 bases). The CDR3 is made up of 15 amino acids. Germline CDR1 reads KGHSH; CDR2 reads LQKENI. The ends were cut back, 4 bases at V and 4 bases at J, with 16 bases in the middle. The CDR3 bases are TGTGCCAGCTCACTACAATCGTCAGGGATCTATGGCTACACCTTC. Encoded protein: CASSLQSSGIYGYTF.

The chain couples TRBV21-1 to TRBJ1-4; TRBD1 is taken as the D call from the table, unchecked against the DNA. TRBV21-1 is a pseudogene. The CDR3 loop spans 17 amino acids. The chain's CDR3 is CASSIRQGNSTNEKLFF. Here the CDR3 DNA reads TGTGCCAGCAGCATTCGACAGGGAAATTCAACTAATGAAAAACTGTTTTTT.

V gene TRBV5-6 combines with J gene TRBJ1-5; TRBD1 agrees at 7 bases. The CDR3 has 15 residues. With 2 bases clipped from V and 4 bases from J, the junction kept 6 bases outside the gene matches. Germline CDR1 reads SGHDT; CDR2 reads YYEEEE. The CDR3 DNA reads TGTGCCAGCAGCTTCACAGGGGCTAAGAATCAGCCCCAGCATTTT. This sequence encodes CASSFTGAKNQPQHF.

The chain employs TRBV4-3 and TRBJ1-1; D is undetermined. Germline values: CDR1 LGHNA, CDR2 YSLEER. The CDR3 has 16 amino acids. V lost 0 bases and J 1 base, leaving 12 bases between the germline ends. The CDR3 sequence: CASSQDRRLGNTEAFF. The CDR3, as DNA: TGCGCCAGCAGCCAAGATAGGCGGTTGGGGAACACTGAAGCTTTCTTT.